These T cell receptor beta chains were read from a single sample in a study of Graves' ophthalmopathy and Graves' hyperthyroidism. TCRdb processed the multiplex PCR reads anew with MiXCR; each CDR3 protein has one entry. Of over a million distinct CDR3 sequences listed, roughly 35% are singletons. The sequenced sample was peripheral blood or thyroid tissue (not recorded which). These receptors were collected from an adult man with Graves' hyperthyroidism. The CDR3 runs from the conserved cysteine through the conserved F or W. The D gene is left open where the match is weak. Size tells how often a clone was seen (once, few, many) or the class of an expanded clone, and some rows leave it out.

>TRBJ1-4|TRBV6-4|NA|TRBD1
TGTGCCAGCAGTGGACCGGGACAGGGGTTTGGGCTGTTTTTT
CASSGPGQGFGLFF
>TRBJ2-7|TRBV9|few|NA
TGTGCCAGCAGGATCGGGGAGGAAAGCTCCTACGAGCAGTACTTC
CASRIGEESSYEQYF
>TRBJ1-1|TRBV2|many|NA
TGTGCCAGCAGTGAACGGGCTAGGGGCAGGAGCTTAATTACTGAAGCTTTCTTT
CASSERARGRSLITEAFF
>TRBJ2-6|TRBV20-1|NA|NA
TGCAGTGCTAGGGGGTTTTTGGTACGGGCCAACGTCCTGACTTTC
CSARGFLVRANVLTF
>TRBJ1-1|TRBV24-1|many|NA
TGTGCCACCAGTGATCCTGGGAACACTGAAGCTTTCTTT
CATSDPGNTEAFF
>TRBJ2-2|TRBV7-9|many|NA
TGTGCCAATGGGGGTTTCTCCGGGGAGCTGTTTTTT
CANGGFSGELFF
>TRBJ1-1|TRBV11-2|NA|TRBD1
TGTGCCAGCAGCTTAGGGCGGACAGGGGCTTTCTTT
CASSLGRTGAFF
>TRBJ2-5|TRBV5-8|few|NA
TGTGCCACCAAGAGGGGGGCATCTAGAGAGACCCAGTACTTC
CATKRGASRETQYF
>TRBJ2-3|TRBV7-3|NA|NA
TGTGCCAGCAGCAGCGAGGGGTGGGCAGATACGCAGTATTTT
CASSSEGWADTQYF
>TRBJ2-7|TRBV7-8|many|TRBD2
TGTGCCAGCAGCCAAAGCGGGGGGGCCTACGAGCAGTACTTC
CASSQSGGAYEQYF
>TRBJ2-2|TRBV7-2|many|TRBD1
TGTGCCAGCAGCGACTGGACAGGACAGAACACCGGGGAGCTGTTTTTT
CASSDWTGQNTGELFF
>TRBJ2-3|TRBV4-1|once|NA
TGCGCCAGCAGCCGGGAACCGGGACACCGGGATACGCAGTATTTT
CASSREPGHRDTQYF
>TRBJ2-7|TRBV12-3/TRBV12-4|many|TRBD1
TGTGCCAGCAGCTCGACAGGGCTGTACGAGCAGTACTTC
CASSSTGLYEQYF
>TRBJ2-7|TRBV3-1|NA|TRBD1
TGTGCCAGCAGCCTACTACCGGGACAGGGCTCCTACGAGCATTACTTC
CASSLLPGQGSYEHYF
>TRBJ1-2|TRBV12-3/TRBV12-4|few|NA
TGTGCCAGCAGTTTAGCGCACACGGGTATTTTGAGTGGCTACACCTTC
CASSLAHTGILSGYTF
>TRBJ2-2|TRBV7-2|many|NA
TGTGCCAGCGACGACAGGAGACGGGGGGAGCTGTTTTTT
CASDDRRRGELFF
>TRBJ2-7|TRBV20-1|NA|NA
TGCAGTGCTCAGAAACAGCCATTACCTCCTTACGAGCAGTACTTC
CSAQKQPLPPYEQYF
>TRBJ1-6|TRBV5-8|many|NA
TGTGCCAGCAGCCTCCCTGGTAGCAATTCACCCCTCCACTTT
CASSLPGSNSPLHF